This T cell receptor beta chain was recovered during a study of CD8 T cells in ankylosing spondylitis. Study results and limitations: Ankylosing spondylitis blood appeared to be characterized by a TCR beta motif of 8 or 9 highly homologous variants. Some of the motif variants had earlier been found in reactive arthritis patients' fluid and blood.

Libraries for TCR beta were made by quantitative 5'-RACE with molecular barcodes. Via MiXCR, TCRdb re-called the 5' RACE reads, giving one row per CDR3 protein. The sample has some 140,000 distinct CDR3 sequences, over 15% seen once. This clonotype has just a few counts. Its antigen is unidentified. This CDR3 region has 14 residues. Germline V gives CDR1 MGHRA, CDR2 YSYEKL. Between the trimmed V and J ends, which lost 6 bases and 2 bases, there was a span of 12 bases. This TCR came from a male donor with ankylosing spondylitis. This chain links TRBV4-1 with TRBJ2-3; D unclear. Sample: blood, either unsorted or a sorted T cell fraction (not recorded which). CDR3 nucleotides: TGCGCCAGCAGTGAAGGACCGATCACAGATACGCAGTATTTT. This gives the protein CASSEGPITDTQYF.